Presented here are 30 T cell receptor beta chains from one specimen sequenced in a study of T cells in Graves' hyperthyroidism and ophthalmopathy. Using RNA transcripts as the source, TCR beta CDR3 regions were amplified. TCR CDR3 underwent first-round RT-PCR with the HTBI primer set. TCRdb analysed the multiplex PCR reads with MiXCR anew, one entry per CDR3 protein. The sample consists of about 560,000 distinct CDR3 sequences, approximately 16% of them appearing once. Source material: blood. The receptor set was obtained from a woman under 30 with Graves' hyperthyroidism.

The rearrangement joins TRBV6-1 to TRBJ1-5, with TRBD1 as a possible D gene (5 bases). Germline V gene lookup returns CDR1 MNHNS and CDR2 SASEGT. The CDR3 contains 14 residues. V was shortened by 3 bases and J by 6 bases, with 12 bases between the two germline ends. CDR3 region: CASSEVGESQPQHF. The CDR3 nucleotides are TGTGCCAGCAGTGAGGTAGGGGAGAGTCAGCCCCAGCATTTT.

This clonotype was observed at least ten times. The CDR3 reads CASSQEGGREAFF. In DNA form, the CDR3 reads TGCGCCAGCAGCCAAGAAGGGGGGCGTGAAGCTTTCTTT. The chain couples TRBV4-1 to TRBJ1-1; possible D gene TRBD1, 6 bases. Germline CDR1 and CDR2: MGHRA and YSYEKL. V lost 0 bases and J 7 bases, leaving 9 bases between the germline ends. There are 13 residues in the CDR3.

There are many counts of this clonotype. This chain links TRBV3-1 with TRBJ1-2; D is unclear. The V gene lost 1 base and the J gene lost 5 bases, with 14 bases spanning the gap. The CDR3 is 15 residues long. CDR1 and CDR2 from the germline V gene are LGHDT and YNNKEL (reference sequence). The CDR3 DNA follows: TGTGCCAGCAGCCAAGGCCCGGGTAGGAAGTATGGCTACACCTTC. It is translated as CASSQGPGRKYGYTF.

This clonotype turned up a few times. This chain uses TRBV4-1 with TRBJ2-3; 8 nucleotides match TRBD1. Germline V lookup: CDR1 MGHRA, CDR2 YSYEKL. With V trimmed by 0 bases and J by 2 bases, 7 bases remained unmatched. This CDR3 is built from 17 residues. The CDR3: CASSQDLDRDPTDTQYF. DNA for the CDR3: TGCGCCAGCAGCCAAGATTTGGACAGGGACCCCACAGATACGCAGTATTTT.

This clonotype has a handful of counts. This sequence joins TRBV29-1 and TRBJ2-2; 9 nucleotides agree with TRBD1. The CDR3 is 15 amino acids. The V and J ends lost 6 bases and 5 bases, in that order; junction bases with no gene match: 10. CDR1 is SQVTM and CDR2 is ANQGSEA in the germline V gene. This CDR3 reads CSVRIQGAYTGELFF. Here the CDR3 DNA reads TGCAGCGTGAGGATACAGGGGGCATATACCGGGGAGCTGTTTTTT.

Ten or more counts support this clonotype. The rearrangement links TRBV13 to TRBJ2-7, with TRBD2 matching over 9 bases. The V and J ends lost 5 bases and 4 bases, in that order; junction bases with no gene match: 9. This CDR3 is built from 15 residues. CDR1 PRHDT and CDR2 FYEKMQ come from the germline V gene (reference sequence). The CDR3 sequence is CASSVAGGPVYEQYF. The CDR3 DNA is TGTGCCAGCAGCGTGGCGGGAGGGCCAGTGTACGAGCAGTACTTC.

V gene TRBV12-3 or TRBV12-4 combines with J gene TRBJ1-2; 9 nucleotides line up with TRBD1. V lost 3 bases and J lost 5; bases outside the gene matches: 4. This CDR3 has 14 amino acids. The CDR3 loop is CASSLTGGAYGYTF. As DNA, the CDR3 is TGTGCCAGCAGTTTGACAGGGGGGGCATATGGCTACACCTTC.

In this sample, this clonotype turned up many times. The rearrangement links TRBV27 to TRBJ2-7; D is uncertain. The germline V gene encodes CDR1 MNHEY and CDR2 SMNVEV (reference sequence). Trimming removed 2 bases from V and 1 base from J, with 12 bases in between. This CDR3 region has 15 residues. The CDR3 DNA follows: TGTGCCAGCAGTTTACTGGGCGGTAGGTCCTACGAGCAGTACTTC. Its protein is CASSLLGGRSYEQYF.

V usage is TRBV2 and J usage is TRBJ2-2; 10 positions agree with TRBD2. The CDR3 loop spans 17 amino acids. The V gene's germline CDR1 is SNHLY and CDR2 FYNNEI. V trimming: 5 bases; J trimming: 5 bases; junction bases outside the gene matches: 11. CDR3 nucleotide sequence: TGTGCCAGCAGTCTCGGTCTAACTAGCGGGACTACCGGGGAGCTGTTTTTT. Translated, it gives CASSLGLTSGTTGELFF. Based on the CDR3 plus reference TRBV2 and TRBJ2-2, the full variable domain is EPEVTQTPSHQVTQMGQEVILRCVPISNHLYFYWYRQILGQKVEFLVSFYNNEISEKSEIFDDQFSVERPDGSNFTLKIRSTKLEDSAMYFCASSLGLTSGTTGELFFGEGSRLTVL.

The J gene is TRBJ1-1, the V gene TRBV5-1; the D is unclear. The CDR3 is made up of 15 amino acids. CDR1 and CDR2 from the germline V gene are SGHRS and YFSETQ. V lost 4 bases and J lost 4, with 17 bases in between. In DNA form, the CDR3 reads TGCGCCAGCAGCGTGGACGGAAAGAGGTCCACTGAAGCTTTCTTT. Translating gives CASSVDGKRSTEAFF.

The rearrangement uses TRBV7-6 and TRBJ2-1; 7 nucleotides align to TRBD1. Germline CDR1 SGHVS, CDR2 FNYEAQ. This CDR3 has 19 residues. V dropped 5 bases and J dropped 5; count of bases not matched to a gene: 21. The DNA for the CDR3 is TGTGCCAGCAGCACGGACGTACTCCTAACTCTTAGGGGGCACAATGAGCAGTTCTTC. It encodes CASSTDVLLTLRGHNEQFF.

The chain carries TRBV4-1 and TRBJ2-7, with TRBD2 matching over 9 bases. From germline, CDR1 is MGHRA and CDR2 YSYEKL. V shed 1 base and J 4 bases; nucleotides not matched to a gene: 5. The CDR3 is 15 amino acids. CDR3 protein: CASSQVLAGIYEQYF. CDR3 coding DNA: TGCGCCAGCAGCCAAGTTCTAGCGGGGATATACGAGCAGTACTTC.

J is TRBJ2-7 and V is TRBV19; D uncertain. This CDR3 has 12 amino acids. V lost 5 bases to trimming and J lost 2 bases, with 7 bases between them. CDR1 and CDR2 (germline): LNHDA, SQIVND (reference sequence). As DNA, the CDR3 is TGTGCCAGTAGTGGGCAGACCTACGAGCAGTACTTC. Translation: CASSGQTYEQYF.

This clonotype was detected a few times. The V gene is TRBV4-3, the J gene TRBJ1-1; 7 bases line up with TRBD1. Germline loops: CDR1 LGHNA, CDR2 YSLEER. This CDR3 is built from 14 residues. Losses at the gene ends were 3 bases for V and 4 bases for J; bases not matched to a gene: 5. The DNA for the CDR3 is TGCGCCAGCAGCCACCCCGACAGGGCCACTGAAGCTTTCTTT. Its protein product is CASSHPDRATEAFF.

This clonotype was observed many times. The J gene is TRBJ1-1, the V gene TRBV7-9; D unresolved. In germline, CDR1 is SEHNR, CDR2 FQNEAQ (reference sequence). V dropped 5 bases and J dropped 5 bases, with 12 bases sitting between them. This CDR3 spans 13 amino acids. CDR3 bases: TGTGCCAGCAGCAGCAAGCAGTTAACTGAAGCTTTCTTT. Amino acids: CASSSKQLTEAFF.

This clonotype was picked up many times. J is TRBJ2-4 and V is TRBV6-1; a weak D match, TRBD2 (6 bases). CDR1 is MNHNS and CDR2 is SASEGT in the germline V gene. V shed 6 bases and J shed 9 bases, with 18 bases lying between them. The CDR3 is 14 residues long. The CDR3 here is CASRQDPWGGIQYF. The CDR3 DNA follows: TGTGCCAGCAGGCAGGACCCCTGGGGAGGCATTCAGTACTTC.

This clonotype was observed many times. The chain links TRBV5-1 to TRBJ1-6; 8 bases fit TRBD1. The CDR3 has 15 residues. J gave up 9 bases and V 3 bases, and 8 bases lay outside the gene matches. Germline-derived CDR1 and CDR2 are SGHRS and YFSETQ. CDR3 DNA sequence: TGCGCCAGCAGCTCAACTACAGGGGGAGTTTCACCCCTCCACTTT. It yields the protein CASSSTTGGVSPLHF.

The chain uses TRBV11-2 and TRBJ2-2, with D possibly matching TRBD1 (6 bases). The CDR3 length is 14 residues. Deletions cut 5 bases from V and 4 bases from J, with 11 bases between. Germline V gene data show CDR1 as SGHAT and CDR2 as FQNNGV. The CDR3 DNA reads TGTGCCAGCAGCCTGCAGGGGAGCACCGGGGAGCTGTTTTTT. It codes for CASSLQGSTGELFF.

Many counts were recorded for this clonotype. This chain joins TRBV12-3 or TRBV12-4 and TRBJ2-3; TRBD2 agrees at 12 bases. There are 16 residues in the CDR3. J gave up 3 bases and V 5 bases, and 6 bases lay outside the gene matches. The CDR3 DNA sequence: TGTGCCAGCAGTCGACTAGCGGGGGACTTGACAGATACGCAGTATTTT. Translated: CASSRLAGDLTDTQYF.

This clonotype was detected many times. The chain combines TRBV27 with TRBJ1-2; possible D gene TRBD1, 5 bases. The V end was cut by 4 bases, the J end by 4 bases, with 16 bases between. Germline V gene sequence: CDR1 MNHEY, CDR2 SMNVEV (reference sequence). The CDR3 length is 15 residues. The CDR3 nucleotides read TGTGCCAGCAGTTCCCGCGGCAGGGAGGGCTATGGCTACACCTTC. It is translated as CASSSRGREGYGYTF.

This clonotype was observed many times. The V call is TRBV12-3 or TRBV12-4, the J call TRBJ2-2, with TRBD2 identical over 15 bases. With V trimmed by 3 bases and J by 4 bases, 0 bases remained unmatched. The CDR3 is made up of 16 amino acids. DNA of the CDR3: TGTGCCAGCAGTTTGGGACTAGCGGGGGGCACCGGGGAGCTGTTTTTT. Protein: CASSLGLAGGTGELFF.

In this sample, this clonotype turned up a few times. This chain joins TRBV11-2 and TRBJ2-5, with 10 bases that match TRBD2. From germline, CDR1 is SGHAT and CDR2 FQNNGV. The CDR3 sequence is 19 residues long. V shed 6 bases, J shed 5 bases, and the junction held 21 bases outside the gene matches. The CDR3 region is CASRAIGLAGGWVIETQYF. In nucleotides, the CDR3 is TGTGCCAGCAGGGCTATCGGGTTAGCGGGAGGTTGGGTTATTGAGACCCAGTACTTC.

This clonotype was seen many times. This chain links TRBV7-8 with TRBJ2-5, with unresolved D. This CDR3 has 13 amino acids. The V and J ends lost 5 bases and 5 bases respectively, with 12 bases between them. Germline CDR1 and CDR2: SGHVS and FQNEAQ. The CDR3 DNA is TGTGCCAGCAGCCACCGCGCATCCGAGACCCAGTACTTC. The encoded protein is CASSHRASETQYF.

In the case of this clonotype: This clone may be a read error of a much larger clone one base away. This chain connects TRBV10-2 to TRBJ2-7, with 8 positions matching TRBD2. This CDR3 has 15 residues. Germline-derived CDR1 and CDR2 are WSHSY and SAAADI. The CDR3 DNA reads TGCGCCAGCAGCAAAGCCGGCCTACTAGCGGCCGAGAAGTACTTC. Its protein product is CASSKAGLLAAEKYF.

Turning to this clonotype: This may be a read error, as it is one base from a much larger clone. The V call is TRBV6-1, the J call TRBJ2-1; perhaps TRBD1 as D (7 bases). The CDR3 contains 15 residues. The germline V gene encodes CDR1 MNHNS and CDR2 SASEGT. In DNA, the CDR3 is TGTGCCAGCAGTGAAGATGCAGGGGGGCGCAATGAGCGGTTCTTC. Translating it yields CASSEDAGGRNERFF.

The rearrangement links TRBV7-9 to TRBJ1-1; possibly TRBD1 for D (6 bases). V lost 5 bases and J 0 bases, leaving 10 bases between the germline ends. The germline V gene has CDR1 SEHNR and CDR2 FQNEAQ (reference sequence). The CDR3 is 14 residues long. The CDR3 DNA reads TGTGCCAGCAGCCGGGGGGCGCTGAACACTGAAGCTTTCTTT. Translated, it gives CASSRGALNTEAFF.

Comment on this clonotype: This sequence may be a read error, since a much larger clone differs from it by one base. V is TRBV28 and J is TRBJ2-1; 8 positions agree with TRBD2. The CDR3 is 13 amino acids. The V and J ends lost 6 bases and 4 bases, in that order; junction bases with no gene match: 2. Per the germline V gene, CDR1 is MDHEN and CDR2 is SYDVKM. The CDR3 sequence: CASSQREYNEQFF. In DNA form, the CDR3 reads TGTGCCAGCAGCCAGCGGGAGTACAATGAGCAGTTCTTC.

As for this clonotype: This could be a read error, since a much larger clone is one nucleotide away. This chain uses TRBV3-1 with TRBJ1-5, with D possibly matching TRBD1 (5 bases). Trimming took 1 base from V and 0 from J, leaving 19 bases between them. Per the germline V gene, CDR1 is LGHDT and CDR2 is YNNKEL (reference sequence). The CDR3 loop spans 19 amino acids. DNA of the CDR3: TGTGCCAGCAGCCAAGGCCTGTTGGTAGGGGCCAATAGCAATCAGCCCCAGCATTTT. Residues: CASSQGLLVGANSNQPQHF.

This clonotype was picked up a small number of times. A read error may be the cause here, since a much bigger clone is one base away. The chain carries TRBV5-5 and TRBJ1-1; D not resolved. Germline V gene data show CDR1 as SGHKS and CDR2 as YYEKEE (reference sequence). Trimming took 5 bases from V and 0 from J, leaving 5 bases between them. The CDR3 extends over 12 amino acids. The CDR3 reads CASSTVNTEAFF. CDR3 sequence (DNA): TGTGCCAGCAGTACAGTGAACACTGAAGCTTTCTTT.

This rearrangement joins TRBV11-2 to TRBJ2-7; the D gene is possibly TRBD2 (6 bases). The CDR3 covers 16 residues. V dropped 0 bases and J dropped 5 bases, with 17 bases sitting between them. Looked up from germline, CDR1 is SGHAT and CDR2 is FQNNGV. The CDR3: CASSLEGLREEDEQYF. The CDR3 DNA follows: TGTGCCAGCAGCTTAGAGGGTCTGAGGGAGGAAGACGAGCAGTACTTC.